The 26 T cell receptor beta chains below all came from one sample that was sequenced in a study of resident and recirculating memory T cells in vitiligo. Measured with immunoSEQ multiplex PCR; TCRdb has only the in-frame clones, and not every one. The sample lists around 70,000 clones, 91% seen once, with roughly 5% in the top ten. Material for sequencing was blood. These receptors all stem from a male donor with vitiligo.

The chain links TRBV6-5 to TRBJ1-1, with D perhaps TRBD1 (5 bases). This CDR3 has 13 residues. V lost 7 bases to trimming and J lost 4 bases, with 13 bases between them. Germline CDR1 reads MNHEY; CDR2 reads SVGAGI. CDR3 nucleotides: TGTGCCAGCATTGGAGGGGTTACCACTGAAGCTTTCTTT. It encodes CASIGGVTTEAFF.

The chain has TRBV2 and TRBJ2-4; TRBD2 is a possible D gene (6 bases). The CDR3 totals 13 residues. The V end lost 7 bases, the J end lost 6 bases, and 13 bases lay between the germline ends. Germline loops: CDR1 SNHLY, CDR2 FYNNEI. The CDR3 reads CASKEGFRNIQYF. DNA of the CDR3: TGTGCCAGCAAGGAGGGATTCAGAAACATTCAGTACTTC.

This clone was counted once. The chain couples TRBV6-5 to TRBJ1-1; D is undetermined. V dropped 7 bases and J dropped 2 bases, with 17 bases sitting between them. Germline values: CDR1 MNHEY, CDR2 SVGAGI. This CDR3 comprises 15 residues. The CDR3 DNA reads as TGTGCCAGCACGGACGGAGGCGGTCGCAACACTGAAGCTTTCTTT. It encodes CASTDGGGRNTEAFF.

This chain links TRBV5-1 with TRBJ2-3; the D gene is possibly TRBD2 (7 bases). Germline values: CDR1 SGHRS, CDR2 YFSETQ. The CDR3 consists of 17 residues. With 3 bases removed from V and 4 bases from J, the gap between germline ends came to 21 bases. CDR3 sequence: CASSYGGGGWRADTQYF. CDR3 nucleotide sequence: TGCGCCAGCAGCTATGGAGGGGGAGGGTGGAGAGCAGATACGCAGTATTTT.

This clone occurred a few times. The chain combines TRBV6-5 with TRBJ1-2, with D possibly matching TRBD1 (5 bases). CDR3 size: 13 residues. Between the trimmed V and J ends, which lost 5 bases and 4 bases, there was a span of 11 bases. Germline V gene lookup returns CDR1 MNHEY and CDR2 SVGAGI. In DNA, the CDR3 is TGTGCCAGCAGTCCGACAGAGTTCTATGGCTACACCTTC. This codes for CASSPTEFYGYTF.

In its sample, this clone was seen once. The chain recombines TRBV9 with TRBJ1-1, with a tentative D call TRBD1 (6 bases). V lost 3 bases to trimming and J lost 4 bases, with 16 bases between them. The CDR3 length is 15 residues. Germline V gene sequence: CDR1 SGDLS, CDR2 YYNGEE. CDR3 sequence: CASSDHAGGGTEAFF. The CDR3 DNA is TGTGCCAGCAGCGACCACGCGGGGGGCGGCACTGAAGCTTTCTTT. Supplemented by reference TRBV9 and TRBJ1-1, the full variable domain reads DSGVTQTPKHLITATGQRVTLRCSPRSGDLSVYWYQQSLDQGLQFLIQYYNGEERAKGNILERFSAQQFPDLHSELNLSSLELGDSALYFCASSDHAGGGTEAFFGQGTRLTVV.

On this clone itself: Additional DNA sequences in this sample encode the identical CDR3. The V call is TRBV19, the J call TRBJ2-7; D might be TRBD2 (6 bases). CDR3 length: 14 amino acids. CDR1 is LNHDA, CDR2 SQIVND, per germline (reference sequence). With 1 base removed from V and 1 base from J, the gap between germline ends came to 8 bases. As DNA, the CDR3 is TGTGCCAGTAGTATAGCTGGGGGGTCCTACGAGCAGTACTTC. Translated: CASSIAGGSYEQYF.

The rearrangement links TRBV4-1 to TRBJ1-2, with 7 nucleotides matching TRBD1. Per germline, CDR1 MGHRA and CDR2 YSYEKL. CDR3 length: 16 amino acids. V shed 3 bases and J 6 bases; nucleotides not matched to a gene: 13. The CDR3 protein is CASSQDPGTAHNGYTF. Written as DNA, the CDR3 is TGCGCCAGCAGCCAGGACCCCGGGACAGCCCACAATGGCTACACCTTC.

This clone appeared once. V is TRBV30 and J is TRBJ1-2; 10 bases align to TRBD1. CDR3 length: 17 residues. The germline gives CDR1 GTSNPN, CDR2 SVGIG (reference sequence). V shed 2 bases, J shed 2 bases, and the junction held 11 bases outside the gene matches. The CDR3 DNA sequence: TGTGCCTGGAGTCTATACCTCCCGACAGGGGGCAACTATGGCTACACCTTC. The encoded protein is CAWSLYLPTGGNYGYTF.

The chain recombines TRBV9 with TRBJ2-7, with a tentative D call TRBD1 (6 bases). Germline V gives CDR1 SGDLS, CDR2 YYNGEE. The CDR3 extends over 14 amino acids. V was cut by 3 bases and J by 2 bases, with 12 bases left in between. The CDR3 region is CASSGAPGAYEQYF. In nucleotides, the CDR3 is TGTGCCAGCAGCGGTGCCCCAGGGGCCTACGAGCAGTACTTC.

The chain employs TRBV6-5 and TRBJ1-4, with TRBD1 as a possible D gene (5 bases). The CDR3 loop spans 13 amino acids. The germline V gene has CDR1 MNHEY and CDR2 SVGAGI. V lost 5 bases to trimming and J lost 8 bases, with 12 bases between them. The CDR3 sequence is CASSRGLREKLFF. CDR3 coding DNA: TGTGCCAGCAGTCGGGGACTGCGGGAAAAACTGTTTTTT.

The genes are TRBV6-5 and TRBJ1-2; D perhaps matches TRBD1 (5 bases). Trimming took 2 bases from V and 5 from J, leaving 9 bases between them. Germline V gives CDR1 MNHEY, CDR2 SVGAGI. The CDR3 consists of 13 residues. The CDR3 bases are TGTGCCAGCAGTTACGGTGACAGTTATGGCTACACCTTC. This translates into CASSYGDSYGYTF.

The gene calls are TRBV6-5 and TRBJ2-7, with D hard to call. From germline, CDR1 is MNHEY and CDR2 SVGAGI. V lost 6 bases and J 0 bases, leaving 15 bases between the germline ends. This CDR3 region has 15 residues. Here the CDR3 reads CASSHGQAGSYEQYF. CDR3 DNA: TGTGCCAGCAGCCATGGGCAGGCTGGCTCCTACGAGCAGTACTTC.

This clone was seen a single time. The J gene is TRBJ1-1, the V gene TRBV5-1; 9 bases are a match to TRBD1. Germline CDR1 and CDR2: SGHRS and YFSETQ. V lost 3 bases to trimming and J lost 3 bases; unmatched junction nucleotides: 15. The CDR3 has 18 amino acids. The chain's CDR3 is CASSSQSRDRAQHTEAFF. CDR3 DNA: TGCGCCAGCAGCTCTCAGTCCAGGGACAGGGCGCAGCACACTGAAGCTTTCTTT.

The rearrangement uses TRBV14 and TRBJ2-4, with 9 positions matching TRBD1. Germline trimming cut 0 bases from V and 12 bases from J; bases unmatched to any gene: 9. This CDR3 has 15 residues. CDR1 and CDR2 (germline): SGHDN, FVKESK. CDR3 residues: CASSQDGTGSVPQYF. CDR3 coding DNA: TGTGCCAGCAGCCAAGACGGGACAGGGTCCGTCCCTCAGTACTTC.

The genes are TRBV28 and TRBJ1-1; 9 bases fit TRBD1. The junction had 12 bases not matched to a gene; V was cut back by 5 bases and J by 11 bases. The V gene's germline CDR1 is MDHEN and CDR2 SYDVKM. This CDR3 has 14 amino acids. In nucleotides, the CDR3 is TGTGCCAGCAGTCCGCCCGACAGGGGGATTTGGGCTTTCTTT. Amino acid sequence: CASSPPDRGIWAFF. The entire variable domain, with the rest obtained from reference TRBV28 and TRBJ1-1, is as follows: DVKVTQSSRYLVKRTGEKVFLECVQDMDHENMFWYRQDPGLGLRLIYFSYDVKMKEKGDIPEGYSVSREKKERFSLILESASTNQTSMYLCASSPPDRGIWAFFGQGTRLTVV.

The J gene is TRBJ1-2, the V gene TRBV7-3; 10 nucleotides match TRBD1. The V and J ends lost 5 bases and 5 bases, in that order; junction bases with no gene match: 20. CDR1 is SGHTA and CDR2 is FQGTGA in the germline V gene. This CDR3 spans 19 amino acids. CDR3 in DNA: TGTGCCAGCAGCCCCGACCCCCGGGACAGGGGAGGAGATTATTATGGCTACACCTTC. Translation: CASSPDPRDRGGDYYGYTF. The whole variable domain, filled in from reference TRBV7-3 and TRBJ1-2, reads GAGVSQTPSNKVTEKGKYVELRCDPISGHTALYWYRQSLGQGPEFLIYFQGTGAADDSGLPNDRFFAVRPEGSVSTLKIQRTERGDSAVYLCASSPDPRDRGGDYYGYTFGSGTRLTVV.

V is TRBV19 and J is TRBJ2-1; 8 bases match TRBD1. The CDR3 covers 12 residues. Germline lookup yields CDR1 LNHDA and CDR2 SQIVND (reference sequence). Trimming removed 9 bases from V and 6 bases from J; junction bases left unmatched: 4. In nucleotides, the CDR3 is TGTGCCAGCGAAGACAGGGGCAATGAGCAGTTCTTC. Translation: CASEDRGNEQFF.

The chain recombines TRBV21-1 with TRBJ2-5; the table's D gene call, TRBD1, was not cross checked with the DNA. TRBV21-1 is listed as a pseudogene. This CDR3 is built from 13 residues. CDR3 residues: CASSKVDSGTQYF. Written as DNA, the CDR3 is TGTGCCAGCAGCAAAGTGGACAGCGGGACCCAGTACTTC.

The chain uses TRBV19 and TRBJ1-2, with D hard to call. V lost 3 bases, J lost 0 bases, and 11 bases lay in between. Germline V CDR1 and CDR2: LNHDA, SQIVND (reference sequence). The CDR3 contains 15 residues. CDR3 sequence: CASSISITANYGYTF. CDR3 sequence (DNA): TGTGCCAGTAGTATCTCCATTACAGCTAACTATGGCTACACCTTC. The entire variable domain, with the rest obtained from reference TRBV19 and TRBJ1-2, is as follows: DGGITQSPKYLFRKEGQNVTLSCEQNLNHDAMYWYRQDPGQGLRLIYYSQIVNDFQKGDIAEGYSVSREKKESFPLTVTSAQKNPTAFYLCASSISITANYGYTFGSGTRLTVV.

This clone was observed a single time. The chain combines TRBV28 with TRBJ1-1; the D gene is possibly TRBD1 (5 bases). Trimming stripped 5 bases from V and 11 bases from J, with 24 bases between. Germline V CDR1 and CDR2: MDHEN, SYDVKM. This CDR3 has 15 amino acids. The CDR3 region has the DNA TGTGCCAGCAGTCCACGGCGGGGACCAAGACCCCCGGCTTTCTTT. It specifies CASSPRRGPRPPAFF.

The V gene is TRBV7-2, the J gene TRBJ2-7; D ambiguous. CDR1 and CDR2 (germline): SGHTA, FQGNSA. Trimming stripped 5 bases from V and 1 base from J, with 3 bases between. This CDR3 contains 11 residues. In nucleotides, the CDR3 is TGTGCCAGCAGCCCTTCCTACGAGCAGTACTTC. Residues: CASSPSYEQYF.

The rearrangement joins TRBV18 to TRBJ1-2; D is uncertain. Deletions cut 3 bases from V and 6 bases from J, with 5 bases between. Looked up from germline, CDR1 is KGHSH and CDR2 is LQKENI. The CDR3 totals 11 residues. The CDR3 coding sequence is TGTGCCAGCTCACCGAGCGATGGCTACACCTTC. Amino acid sequence: CASSPSDGYTF. Full variable domain (rest looked up from reference TRBV18 and TRBJ1-2): NAGVMQNPRHLVRRRGQEARLRCSPMKGHSHVYWYRQLPEEGLKFMVYLQKENIIDESGMPKERFSAEFPKEGPSILRIQQVVRGDSAAYFCASSPSDGYTFGSGTRLTVV.

CDR3 sequence: CASSRATGELFF. The CDR3, as DNA: TGTGCCAGCAGCAGAGCCACCGGGGAGCTGTTTTTT. The V and J genes are TRBV9 and TRBJ2-2; D is ambiguous. The CDR3 has 12 residues. Trimming left V 4 bases short and J 4 bases short, with 5 bases between. The germline gives CDR1 SGDLS, CDR2 YYNGEE.

The chain carries TRBV29-1 and TRBJ2-1, with 10 bases aligning to TRBD1. V lost 6 bases to trimming and J lost 6 bases; unmatched junction nucleotides: 5. CDR1 is SQVTM and CDR2 is ANQGSEA in the germline V gene. This CDR3 has 13 residues. In nucleotides, the CDR3 is TGCAGCGTCACCCGGACAGGGGGCAATGAGCAGTTCTTC. Translating gives CSVTRTGGNEQFF.

The genes are TRBV9 and TRBJ2-7, with D possibly matching TRBD1 (5 bases). Trimming took 0 bases from V and 4 from J, leaving 14 bases between them. CDR3 length equals 15 residues. Per germline, CDR1 SGDLS and CDR2 YYNGEE. CDR3 DNA sequence: TGTGCCAGCAGCGTAGGTAGGACATTCGTTTACGAGCAGTACTTC. It specifies CASSVGRTFVYEQYF.